The next 24 T cell receptor beta chains were all read from a single sample in a study of blood T cell repertoires in COVID-19. Data came from immunoSEQ multiplex PCR; TCRdb stores just in-frame clones and leaves some out. The table shows a few hundred thousand clones, with roughly 87% occurring only once. The sample consisted of PBMCs or T cells enriched from blood (not recorded which). Receptors were obtained from a woman younger than 45 who had recovered from COVID-19.

This chain links TRBV9 with TRBJ2-2; tentative D call: TRBD2 (6 bases). The V gene's germline CDR1 is SGDLS and CDR2 YYNGEE. The CDR3 is 12 residues long. The germline V and J ends were trimmed by 7 bases and 9 bases, with 13 bases remaining between them. The CDR3 is CASAGRDRELFF. DNA of the CDR3: TGTGCCAGCGCGGGGCGGGACCGGGAGCTGTTTTTT.

A word on this clone: The same CDR3 is also encoded by other DNA sequences in this sample. The rearrangement joins TRBV19 to TRBJ2-7; 8 bases line up with TRBD1. Germline V gene data show CDR1 as LNHDA and CDR2 as SQIVND (reference sequence). CDR3 length: 16 amino acids. With V trimmed by 1 base and J by 4 bases, 9 bases remained unmatched. This CDR3 is CASSIVGQGASYEQYF. CDR3 DNA: TGTGCCAGTAGTATAGTAGGCCAGGGGGCTTCTTACGAGCAGTACTTC.

V usage is TRBV6-5 and J usage is TRBJ1-2, with TRBD1 identical over 9 bases. This CDR3 comprises 14 residues. In germline, CDR1 is MNHEY, CDR2 SVGAGI. V lost 6 bases and J lost 8; bases outside the gene matches: 10. The CDR3 DNA reads TGTGCCAGCAGAGCAACCGGGACAGGGATCGGCTACACCTTC. It specifies CASRATGTGIGYTF.

The V gene is TRBV10-1, the J gene TRBJ1-6; 8 bases align to TRBD1. Trimming cost V 4 bases and J 8 bases; bases outside gene matches: 4. Germline lookup yields CDR1 WNHNN and CDR2 SYGVQD (reference sequence). The CDR3 has 14 residues. The CDR3 nucleotides read TGCGCCAGCAGTGGGGACAGGACGGATTCACCCCTCCACTTT. Protein product: CASSGDRTDSPLHF.

This sequence joins TRBV19 and TRBJ1-6, with D perhaps TRBD1 (5 bases). Per the germline V gene, CDR1 is LNHDA and CDR2 is SQIVND (reference sequence). V shed 5 bases and J shed 7 bases, with 15 bases lying between them. The CDR3 runs 15 residues. CDR3 residues: CASSSWGGVNSPLHF. The CDR3 DNA reads as TGTGCCAGTAGTTCCTGGGGAGGGGTGAATTCACCCCTCCACTTT.

This chain uses TRBV5-1 with TRBJ1-2; no reliable D call. The germline gives CDR1 SGHRS, CDR2 YFSETQ. The V and J ends lost 1 base and 6 bases respectively, with 16 bases between them. The CDR3 length is 15 residues. CDR3 region: CASSLQDSASDGYTF. The CDR3 region has the DNA TGCGCCAGCAGCTTGCAGGACTCCGCCTCAGATGGCTACACCTTC.

V gene TRBV11-2 combines with J gene TRBJ2-7; possible D gene TRBD2, 6 bases. The V end was cut by 3 bases, the J end by 5 bases, with 20 bases between. The CDR3 runs 16 residues. Germline V gives CDR1 SGHAT, CDR2 FQNNGV. The CDR3 bases are TGTGCCAGCAGCTTTCCCGATCCGGGGGTGGGCCACGAGCAGTACTTC. This gives the protein CASSFPDPGVGHEQYF.

The CDR3 region is CASSQGRGTPYEQYF. CDR3 DNA: TGCGCCAGCAGCCAAGGGCGCGGGACCCCCTACGAGCAGTACTTC. The chain links TRBV4-1 to TRBJ2-7; a possible D gene is TRBD2 (6 bases). This CDR3 contains 15 residues. Germline V gene sequence: CDR1 MGHRA, CDR2 YSYEKL. The V gene lost 1 base and the J gene lost 2 bases, with 12 bases spanning the gap.

This clone turned up a few times. The identical CDR3 is also encoded by other nucleotide sequences in the sample. The chain's CDR3 is CASSLADSLSYEQYF. The CDR3 DNA follows: TGTGCCAGCAGCTTGGCCGACAGCCTCTCCTACGAGCAGTACTTC. The rearrangement links TRBV5-5 to TRBJ2-7, with a possible D match to TRBD1 (5 bases). Trimming removed 0 bases from V and 0 bases from J, with 10 bases in between. The CDR3 loop spans 15 amino acids. From germline, CDR1 is SGHKS and CDR2 YYEKEE (reference sequence).

The genes are TRBV3-1 (or the pseudogene TRBV3-2) and TRBJ1-4; 9 bases line up with TRBD1. CDR1 and CDR2 from the germline V gene are LGHDT and YNNKEL (reference sequence). J lost 6 bases, V lost 4 bases, and 9 bases had no gene match. CDR3 size: 16 residues. DNA for the CDR3: TGTGCCAGCAGCCCGGGACAGGGCTATTGGGATGAAAAACTGTTTTTT. This sequence encodes CASSPGQGYWDEKLFF.

This chain uses TRBV3-1 (or the pseudogene TRBV3-2) with TRBJ1-3, with D unclear. Deletions cut 1 base from V and 4 bases from J, with 2 bases between. CDR1 is LGHDT, CDR2 YNNKEL, per germline (reference sequence). There are 12 residues in the CDR3. The CDR3 here is CASSQAGNTIYF. CDR3 DNA: TGTGCCAGCAGCCAAGCAGGAAACACCATATATTTT.

The chain recombines TRBV9 with TRBJ1-6; 8 nucleotides line up with TRBD1. Germline V CDR1 and CDR2: SGDLS, YYNGEE. The trim removed 4 bases at V and 8 bases at J, leaving 8 bases unmatched. The CDR3 has 15 residues. The CDR3 region is CASSQRTGSYSPLHF. CDR3 bases: TGTGCCAGCAGCCAACGGACAGGGAGTTATTCACCCCTCCACTTT.

The V gene is TRBV28, the J gene TRBJ1-2; maybe TRBD1 (6 bases). V shed 4 bases and J shed 4 bases, with 16 bases lying between them. The germline gives CDR1 MDHEN, CDR2 SYDVKM. CDR3 size: 15 residues. Here the CDR3 DNA reads TGTGCCAGCAGTTCACTAAACAGGGCTGGCTATGGCTACACCTTC. This gives the protein CASSSLNRAGYGYTF.

The chain links TRBV15 to TRBJ2-3; TRBD2 aligns across 7 bases. Germline CDR1 LNHNV, CDR2 YYDKDF (reference sequence). Trimming at V came to 0 bases and at J to 7 bases, leaving 7 bases not matched to a gene. The CDR3 has 15 residues. The CDR3 reads CATSREGGAPHTQYF. The CDR3 nucleotides read TGTGCCACCAGCAGAGAGGGAGGGGCCCCACATACGCAGTATTTT.

The chain combines TRBV5-5 with TRBJ2-7, with 11 bases that match TRBD1. The CDR3 contains 15 residues. Germline CDR1 SGHKS, CDR2 YYEKEE (reference sequence). Trimming at V came to 3 bases and at J to 5 bases, leaving 7 bases not matched to a gene. The CDR3 DNA sequence: TGTGCCAGCAGCTCGGGACAGGGGGGAAGGGACGAGCAGTACTTC. This sequence encodes CASSSGQGGRDEQYF.

This clone was counted once. J is TRBJ1-5 and V is TRBV7-9, with a tentative D call TRBD1 (5 bases). The CDR3 totals 14 residues. Per the germline V gene, CDR1 is SEHNR and CDR2 is FQNEAQ (reference sequence). Trimming removed 5 bases from V and 3 bases from J, with 11 bases in between. The CDR3 loop is CASSVDSTNQPQHF. The CDR3, as DNA: TGTGCCAGCAGCGTAGACAGCACCAATCAGCCCCAGCATTTT.

This chain joins TRBV5-3 and TRBJ1-5; the match to TRBD1 covers 7 bases. TRBV5-3 is an ORF, and what it does is uncertain. V gave up 4 bases and J gave up 0 bases; unmatched junction bases: 13. This CDR3 region has 18 residues. The CDR3 sequence: CARSPGQAGLSSNQPQHF. CDR3 nucleotide sequence: TGTGCCAGAAGCCCTGGACAGGCCGGGTTGAGTAGCAATCAGCCCCAGCATTTT.

The chain has TRBV27 and TRBJ1-2; possible D gene TRBD1, 6 bases. V was pared by 5 bases and J by 8 bases, with 24 bases between. The CDR3 runs 16 residues. Germline lookup yields CDR1 MNHEY and CDR2 SMNVEV (reference sequence). CDR3 coding DNA: TGTGCCAGCAGTCGAGACAGGCGGTCCTACATAGGGGGCTACACCTTC. It translates to CASSRDRRSYIGGYTF.

The chain is built from TRBV25-1 and TRBJ2-3; D call uncertain. The germline V and J ends were trimmed by 5 bases and 2 bases, with 5 bases remaining between them. The CDR3 is 12 amino acids. Germline V gene sequence: CDR1 MGHDK, CDR2 SYGVNS. CDR3 residues: CASSLSTDTQYF. DNA of the CDR3: TGTGCCAGCAGTCTATCCACAGATACGCAGTATTTT.

This chain joins TRBV18 and TRBJ2-3, with 9 bases lining up with TRBD2. The length of the CDR3 is 16 residues. The germline V gene has CDR1 KGHSH and CDR2 LQKENI. V shed 5 bases and J 0 bases; nucleotides not matched to a gene: 6. The CDR3 DNA reads TGTGCCAGCTCATACTTAGCGGGGGCTAGCACAGATACGCAGTATTTT. It specifies CASSYLAGASTDTQYF.

The table lists this clone with a count of one. CDR3 loop: CASTGTERNQPQHF. As DNA, the CDR3 is TGTGCCAGTACCGGGACAGAACGCAATCAGCCCCAGCATTTT. The chain uses TRBV19 and TRBJ1-5, with TRBD1 matching 7 bases. The ends lost 7 bases at V and 2 bases at J; junction bases unmatched: 5. Germline V gene data show CDR1 as LNHDA and CDR2 as SQIVND (reference sequence). The CDR3 has 14 amino acids.

The chain has TRBV28 and TRBJ1-4, with TRBD1 matching over 8 bases. Germline loops: CDR1 MDHEN, CDR2 SYDVKM. The CDR3 covers 15 residues. V lost 3 bases and J lost 7; bases outside the gene matches: 7. CDR3 bases: TGTGCCAGCAGTTTCCTCCAGGGGGCGGTTGAAAAACTGTTTTTT. Protein: CASSFLQGAVEKLFF.

In this sample, this clone turned up once. V gene TRBV5-6 combines with J gene TRBJ1-2; possible D gene TRBD1, 6 bases. Trimming cost V 0 bases and J 5 bases, with 14 bases left between them. CDR1 SGHDT and CDR2 YYEEEE come from the germline V gene. This CDR3 region has 15 residues. CDR3 sequence (DNA): TGTGCCAGCAGCTTGGGGGACCGGACAGAGTATGGCTACACCTTC. It specifies CASSLGDRTEYGYTF.

This chain uses TRBV29-1 with TRBJ1-1, with 7 bases identical to TRBD1. This CDR3 spans 13 amino acids. The germline CDR1 and CDR2 sequences are SQVTM and ANQGSEA. After removal of 8 bases from V and 0 bases from J, the junction contained 6 bases not matched to a gene. CDR3 DNA sequence: TGCAGCCTTCAGACAGGGATGAACACTGAAGCTTTCTTT. Amino acids: CSLQTGMNTEAFF.